This TCR beta chain was recorded in a study of blood T cells in healthy people across ages. This clonotype occurred a few times. V lost 4 bases, J lost 6 bases, and 4 bases stayed unmatched. This CDR3 spans 15 amino acids. Germline V gene sequence: CDR1 LGHDT, CDR2 YNNKEL (reference sequence). Whenever a sample was processed, at least 6.5 million PBMCs were isolated. Primers used in a second PCR of about 6 to 12 cycles were a sample-barcoded 5' primer and a J-beta primer mix. TCRdb recomputed calls from the 5' RACE reads with MiXCR, one row per CDR3 protein. The sample holds around 780,000 distinct CDR3 sequences, 20% to 30% seen once. This sample also appeared in a second study, on T cells of mothers and their children. That paper adds: Mothers and children who were related shared slightly more overlap than unrelated pairs, but not significantly more. No T cell clones of persistent microchimeric origin were detected.

The sequence came from a boy younger than 18 in good health. Sequencing used blood. The V gene is TRBV3-1, the J gene TRBJ2-1, with TRBD2 matching 12 bases. CDR3 sequence: CASSRGTSGPNEQFF. The CDR3 DNA reads TGTGCCAGCAGCCGCGGGACTAGCGGGCCCAATGAGCAGTTCTTC.